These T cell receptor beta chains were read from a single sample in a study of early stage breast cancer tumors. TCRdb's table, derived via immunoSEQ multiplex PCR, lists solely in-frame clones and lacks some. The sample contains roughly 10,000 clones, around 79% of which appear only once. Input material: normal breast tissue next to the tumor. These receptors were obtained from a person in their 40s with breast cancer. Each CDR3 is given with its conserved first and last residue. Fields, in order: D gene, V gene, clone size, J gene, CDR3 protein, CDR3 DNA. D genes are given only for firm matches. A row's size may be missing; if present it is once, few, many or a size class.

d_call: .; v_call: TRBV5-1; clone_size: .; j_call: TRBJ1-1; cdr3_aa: CASSGGDKNTEAFF; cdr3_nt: TGCGCCAGCAGCGGGGGGGATAAGAACACTGAAGCTTTCTTT
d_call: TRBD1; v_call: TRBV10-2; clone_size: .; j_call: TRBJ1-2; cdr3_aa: CASPREQGARDNNGYTF; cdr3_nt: TGCGCCAGCCCCAGAGAACAGGGGGCACGAGATAATAATGGCTACACCTTC
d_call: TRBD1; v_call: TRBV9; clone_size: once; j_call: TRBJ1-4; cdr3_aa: CASSSRTGASREKLFF; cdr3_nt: TGTGCCAGCAGCTCGCGAACAGGGGCAAGTCGGGAAAAACTGTTTTTT
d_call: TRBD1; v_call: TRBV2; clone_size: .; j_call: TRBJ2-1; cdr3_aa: CASRDSRFHEQFF; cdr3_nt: TGTGCCAGCCGGGACAGCAGATTCCATGAGCAGTTCTTC
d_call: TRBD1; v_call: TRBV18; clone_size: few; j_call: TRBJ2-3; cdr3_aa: CASSTGTGSSTDTQYF; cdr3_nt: TGTGCCAGCTCAACCGGGACAGGGAGTAGCACAGATACGCAGTATTTT
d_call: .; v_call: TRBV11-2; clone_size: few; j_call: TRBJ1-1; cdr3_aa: CASSLDLEAFF; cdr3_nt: TGTGCCAGCAGCTTGGACCTTGAAGCTTTCTTT
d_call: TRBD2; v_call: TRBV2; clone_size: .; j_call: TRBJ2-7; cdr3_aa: CASRPPGLAGGEQYF; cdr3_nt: TGTGCCAGCAGGCCCCCGGGACTAGCGGGAGGCGAGCAGTACTTC
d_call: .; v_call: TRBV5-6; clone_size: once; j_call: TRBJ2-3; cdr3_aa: CASSLGDLDTDTQYF; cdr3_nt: TGTGCCAGCAGCTTGGGGGACTTAGACACAGATACGCAGTATTTT
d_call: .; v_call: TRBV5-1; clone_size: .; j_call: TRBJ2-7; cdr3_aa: CASSLDTGSPTYLF; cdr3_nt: TGCGCCAGCAGCTTGGATACAGGATCGCCCACCTACCTTTTC
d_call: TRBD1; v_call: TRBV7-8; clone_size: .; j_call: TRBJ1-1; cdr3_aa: CASSLASQGVLHGFF; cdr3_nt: TGTGCCAGCAGCTTAGCAAGCCAGGGGGTACTTCATGGTTTCTTT
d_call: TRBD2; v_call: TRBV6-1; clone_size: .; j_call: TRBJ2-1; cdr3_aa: CASKRTSGSGYEQFF; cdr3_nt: TGTGCCAGCAAGAGGACTAGCGGGAGCGGTTATGAGCAGTTCTTC
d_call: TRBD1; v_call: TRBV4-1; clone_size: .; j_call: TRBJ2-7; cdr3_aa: CASSRSGTGHDEQYF; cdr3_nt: TGCGCCAGCAGCCGGTCCGGGACAGGGCACGACGAGCAGTACTTC
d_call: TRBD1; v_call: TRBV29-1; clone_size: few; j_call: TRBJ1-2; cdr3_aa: CSVGQGALGDYGYTF; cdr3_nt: TGCAGCGTTGGCCAGGGGGCGCTGGGGGACTATGGCTACACCTTC
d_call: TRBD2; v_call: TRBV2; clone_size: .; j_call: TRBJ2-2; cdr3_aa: CASRSQAGGSTGELFF; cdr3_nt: TGTGCCAGCAGATCCCAAGCGGGAGGTTCCACCGGGGAGCTGTTTTTT
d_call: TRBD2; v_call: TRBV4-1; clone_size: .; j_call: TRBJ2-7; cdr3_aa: CASSQAAAGDVGYEQYF; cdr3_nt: TGCGCCAGCAGCCAAGCCGCAGCGGGAGATGTGGGATACGAGCAGTACTTC
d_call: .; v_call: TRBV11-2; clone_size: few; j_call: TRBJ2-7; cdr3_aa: CASSLERTPEQYF; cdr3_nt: TGTGCCAGCAGCTTAGAACGAACGCCCGAGCAGTACTTC
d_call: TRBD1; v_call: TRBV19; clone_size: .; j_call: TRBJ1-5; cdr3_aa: CASSVRQGYSNQPQHF; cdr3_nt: TGTGCCAGTAGTGTCAGACAGGGCTATAGCAATCAGCCCCAGCATTTT
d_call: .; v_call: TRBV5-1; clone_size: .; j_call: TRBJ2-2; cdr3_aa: CASMRAPNTGELFF; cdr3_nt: TGCGCCAGCATGAGGGCGCCGAACACCGGGGAGCTGTTTTTT
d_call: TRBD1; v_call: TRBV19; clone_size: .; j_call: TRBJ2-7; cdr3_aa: CASRQSTTGTYEQYF; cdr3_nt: TGTGCCAGTAGACAATCCACGACAGGGACCTACGAGCAGTACTTC
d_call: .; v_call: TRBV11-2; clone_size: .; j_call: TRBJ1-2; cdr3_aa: CASSLQQAPTSYGYTF; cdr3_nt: TGTGCCAGCAGCCTCCAACAGGCCCCAACCTCCTATGGCTACACCTTC
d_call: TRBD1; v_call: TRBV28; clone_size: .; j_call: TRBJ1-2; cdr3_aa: CASSFPGQKSYGYTF; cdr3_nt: TGTGCCAGCAGTTTCCCGGGACAGAAATCCTATGGCTACACCTTC
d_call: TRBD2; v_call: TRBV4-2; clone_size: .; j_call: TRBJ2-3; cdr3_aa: CASSLTEGSSGRRLRTDTQYF; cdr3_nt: TGTGCCAGCAGCCTGACTGAAGGCTCAAGCGGGAGGCGACTGCGCACAGATACGCAGTATTTT
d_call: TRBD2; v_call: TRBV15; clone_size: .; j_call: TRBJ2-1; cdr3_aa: CATSRDLTSGANEQFF; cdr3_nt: TGTGCCACCAGCAGAGATCTAACTAGCGGGGCTAATGAGCAGTTCTTC
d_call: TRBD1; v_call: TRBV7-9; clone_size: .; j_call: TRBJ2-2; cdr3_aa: CASSGYRGTDTGELFF; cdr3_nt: TGTGCCAGCAGCGGCTACAGGGGAACGGACACCGGGGAGCTGTTTTTT
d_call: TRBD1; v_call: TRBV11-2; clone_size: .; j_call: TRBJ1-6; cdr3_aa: CASSLTGSPLHF; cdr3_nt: TGTGCCAGCAGCCTGACAGGGTCACCCCTCCACTTT
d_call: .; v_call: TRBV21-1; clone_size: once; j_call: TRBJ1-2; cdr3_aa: CASSKVNGTGYGYTF; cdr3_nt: TGTGCCAGCAGCAAAGTGAATGGTACAGGGTATGGCTACACCTTC
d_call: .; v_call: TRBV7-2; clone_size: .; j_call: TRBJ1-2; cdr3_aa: CASSLDVRRAYGYTF; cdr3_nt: TGTGCCAGCAGCTTAGACGTGAGGCGAGCCTATGGCTACACCTTC
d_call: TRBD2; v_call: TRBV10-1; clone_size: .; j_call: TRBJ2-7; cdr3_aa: CASNLGGREATYEQYF; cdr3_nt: TGCGCCAGCAACCTGGGGGGGCGGGAGGCCACCTACGAGCAGTACTTC
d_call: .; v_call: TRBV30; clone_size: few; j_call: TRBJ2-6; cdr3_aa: CAWSVRTGANVLTF; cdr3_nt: TGTGCCTGGAGTGTTAGGACTGGGGCCAACGTCCTGACTTTC
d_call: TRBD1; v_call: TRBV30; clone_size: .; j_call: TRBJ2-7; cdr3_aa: CAWRVTGMGYEQYF; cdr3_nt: TGTGCCTGGAGGGTGACAGGGATGGGCTACGAGCAGTACTTC
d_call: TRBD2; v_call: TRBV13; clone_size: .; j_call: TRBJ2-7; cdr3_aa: CASSLTGTSGSEPYEQYF; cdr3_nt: TGTGCCAGCAGCCTAACCGGGACTAGCGGGAGCGAGCCCTACGAGCAGTACTTC
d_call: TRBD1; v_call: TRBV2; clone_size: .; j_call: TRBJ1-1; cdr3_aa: CASREGTGNTEAFF; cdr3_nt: TGTGCCAGCAGAGAAGGGACAGGGAACACTGAAGCTTTCTTT
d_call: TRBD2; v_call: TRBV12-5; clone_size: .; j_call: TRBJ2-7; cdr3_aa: CASGLGTSGRPSYEQYF; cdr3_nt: TGTGCTAGTGGTTTGGGGACTAGCGGGAGACCCTCCTACGAGCAGTACTTC
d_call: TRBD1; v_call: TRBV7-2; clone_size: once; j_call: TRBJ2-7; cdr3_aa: CASSSPGQTTYEQYF; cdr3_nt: TGTGCCAGCAGCTCACCGGGACAGACTACTTACGAGCAGTACTTC
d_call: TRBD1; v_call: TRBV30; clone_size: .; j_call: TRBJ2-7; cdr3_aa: CAWRPGGQPYEQYF; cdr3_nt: TGTGCCTGGAGACCAGGGGGCCAACCCTACGAGCAGTACTTC
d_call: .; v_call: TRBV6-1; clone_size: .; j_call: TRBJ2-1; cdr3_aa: CASREPYNEQFF; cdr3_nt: TGTGCCAGCAGAGAACCCTACAATGAGCAGTTCTTC
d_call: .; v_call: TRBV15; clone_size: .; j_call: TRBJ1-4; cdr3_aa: CATSRVARGEKLFF; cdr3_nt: TGTGCCACCAGCAGAGTGGCCAGAGGGGAAAAACTGTTTTTT
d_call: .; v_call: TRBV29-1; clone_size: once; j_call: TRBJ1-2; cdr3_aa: CSVENPNYGYTF; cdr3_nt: TGCAGCGTTGAAAACCCTAACTATGGCTACACCTTC
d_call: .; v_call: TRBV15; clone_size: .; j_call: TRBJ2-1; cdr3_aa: CATSRVYAGEQFF; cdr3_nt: TGTGCCACCAGCAGGGTTTATGCGGGTGAGCAGTTCTTC
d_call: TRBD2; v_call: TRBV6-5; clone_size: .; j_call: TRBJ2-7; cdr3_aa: CASSPAPGLIPEQYF; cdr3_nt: TGTGCCAGCAGTCCGGCCCCGGGACTAATTCCCGAGCAGTACTTC
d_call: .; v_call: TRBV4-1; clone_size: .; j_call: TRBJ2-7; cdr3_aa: CASSQGNYGLSEQYF; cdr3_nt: TGCGCCAGCAGCCAAGGAAACTACGGGCTAAGCGAGCAGTACTTC
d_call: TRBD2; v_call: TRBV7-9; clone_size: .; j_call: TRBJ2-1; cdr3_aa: CASSPTSGSTKNEQFF; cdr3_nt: TGTGCCAGCAGTCCGACTAGCGGGAGTACCAAAAATGAGCAGTTCTTC
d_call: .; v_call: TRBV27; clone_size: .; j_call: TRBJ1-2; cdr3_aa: CASSFGGLGGYTF; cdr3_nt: TGTGCCAGCAGTTTCGGGGGATTGGGAGGCTACACCTTC
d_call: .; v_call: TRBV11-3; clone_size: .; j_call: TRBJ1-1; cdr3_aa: CASSLSGSMNTEAFF; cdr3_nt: TGTGCCAGCAGCTTATCTGGGAGTATGAACACTGAAGCTTTCTTT
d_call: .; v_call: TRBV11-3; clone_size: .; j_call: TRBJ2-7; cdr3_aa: CASSLVTVDEQYF; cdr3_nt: TGTGCCAGCAGCTTAGTGACCGTAGACGAGCAGTACTTC
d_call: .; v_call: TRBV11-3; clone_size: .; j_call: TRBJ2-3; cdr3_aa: CASSLESFDTQYF; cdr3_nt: TGTGCCAGCAGCTTAGAAAGTTTTGATACGCAGTATTTT
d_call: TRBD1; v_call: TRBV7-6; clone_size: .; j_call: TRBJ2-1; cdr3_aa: CASNSGQGSYNEQFF; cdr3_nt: TGTGCCAGCAACTCAGGACAGGGGTCCTACAATGAGCAGTTCTTC
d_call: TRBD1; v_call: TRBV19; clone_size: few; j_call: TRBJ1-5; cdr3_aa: CASSIVRTGYSNQPQHF; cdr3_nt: TGTGCCAGTAGTATAGTGAGGACAGGGTATAGCAATCAGCCCCAGCATTTT
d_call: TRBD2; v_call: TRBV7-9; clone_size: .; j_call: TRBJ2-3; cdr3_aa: CASSPPSGRAGADTQYF; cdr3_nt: TGTGCCAGCAGCCCCCCGAGCGGGAGGGCCGGTGCAGATACGCAGTATTTT
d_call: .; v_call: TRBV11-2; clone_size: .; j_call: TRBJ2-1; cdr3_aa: CASSLGAGEQFF; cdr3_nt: TGTGCCAGCAGCTTAGGAGCCGGTGAGCAGTTCTTC
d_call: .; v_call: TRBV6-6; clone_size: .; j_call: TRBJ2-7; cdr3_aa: CASSYRAGRDYEQYF; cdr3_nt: TGTGCCAGCAGTTACCGGGCGGGGAGAGACTACGAGCAGTACTTC
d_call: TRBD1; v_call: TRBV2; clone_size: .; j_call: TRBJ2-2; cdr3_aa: CASNPGTGNTGELFF; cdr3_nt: TGTGCCAGCAATCCGGGGACAGGGAACACCGGGGAGCTGTTTTTT
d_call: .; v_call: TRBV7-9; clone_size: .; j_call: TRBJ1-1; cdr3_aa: CASSSLGGDTEAFF; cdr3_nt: TGTGCCAGCAGCTCTCTAGGCGGAGACACTGAAGCTTTCTTT
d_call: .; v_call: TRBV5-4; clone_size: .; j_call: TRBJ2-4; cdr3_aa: CASSQDDSLAKNIQYF; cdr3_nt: TGTGCCAGCAGCCAAGATGACAGCCTAGCCAAAAACATTCAGTACTTC
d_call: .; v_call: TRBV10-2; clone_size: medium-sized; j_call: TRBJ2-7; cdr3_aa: CASVGVDSYEQYF; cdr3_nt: TGCGCCAGCGTAGGCGTCGATTCCTACGAGCAGTACTTC
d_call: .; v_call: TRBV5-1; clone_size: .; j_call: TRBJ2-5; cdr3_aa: CASSTAGAYEETQYF; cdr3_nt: TGCGCCAGCAGCACTGCAGGGGCCTATGAAGAGACCCAGTACTTC
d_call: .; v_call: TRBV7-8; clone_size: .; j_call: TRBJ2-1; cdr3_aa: CASSLQGASGVNEQFF; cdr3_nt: TGTGCCAGCAGCCTGCAGGGGGCTAGCGGGGTAAATGAGCAGTTCTTC
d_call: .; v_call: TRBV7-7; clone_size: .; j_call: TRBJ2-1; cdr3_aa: CASSLAGGGEQFF; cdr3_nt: TGTGCTAGCAGCTTAGCAGGTGGAGGGGAGCAGTTCTTC
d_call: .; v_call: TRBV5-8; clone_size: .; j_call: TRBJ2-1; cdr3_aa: CASSKLTNEQFF; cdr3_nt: TGTGCCAGCAGCAAACTCACGAATGAGCAGTTCTTC
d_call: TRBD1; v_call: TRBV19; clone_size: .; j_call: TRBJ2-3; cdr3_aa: CASSISGTGGPNF; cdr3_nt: TGTGCCAGTAGTATTTCCGGGACAGGGGGCCCGAATTTT